The source of this T cell receptor beta chain is a study of long-term antiretroviral therapy in people with HIV. At the survey level, the v3.0 immunoSEQ assay was run. TCRdb keeps only in-frame clones here, not all; method: immunoSEQ multiplex PCR. Of 40,000 to 50,000 clones in the sample, over 90% are singletons; the top ten hold 2% to 2.5%. The CDR3 covers 12 residues. Germline CDR1 is MDHEN and CDR2 is SYDVKM. Trimming left V 2 bases short and J 5 bases short, with 6 bases between. This clonotype was sampled from a man aged 25 to 40 with HIV. The source was unsorted PBMCs, collected almost 9.5 years after starting antiretroviral therapy. The rearrangement uses TRBV28 and TRBJ1-2; D might be TRBD1 (5 bases). The CDR3 DNA follows: TGTGCCAGCAGTTTAGGGGGGTATGGCTACACCTTC. Protein: CASSLGGYGYTF.